These 26 T cell receptor beta chains were sequenced from one sample in a study of blood T cell repertoires in COVID-19. The protocol was immunoSEQ multiplex PCR, while the TCRdb copy is restricted to in-frame clones and leaves out a portion. Among some 78,000 clones listed, around 80% were seen once. Sequencing used peripheral blood. These receptors originate from a man in his fifties or sixties with active or convalescent COVID-19.

This chain's CDR3 is CASSQGSRYGYTF. CDR3 sequence (DNA): TGTGCCAGCAGTCAGGGGTCGCGGTATGGCTACACCTTC. This rearrangement joins TRBV6-5 to TRBJ1-2; TRBD1 is a possible D gene (6 bases). Germline lookup yields CDR1 MNHEY and CDR2 SVGAGI. The V gene lost 5 bases and the J gene lost 5 bases, with 12 bases spanning the gap. The CDR3 spans 13 residues.

This clone was picked up a small number of times. V usage is TRBV11-2 and J usage is TRBJ1-2; tentatively, D is TRBD1 (6 bases). Germline V lookup: CDR1 SGHAT, CDR2 FQNNGV. Trimming took off 6 bases at V and 7 bases at J, with 24 bases between the two ends. The CDR3 totals 16 residues. The CDR3 DNA sequence: TGTGCCAGCAGTTTAACGGGACACTATCAACTGGGTGGCTACACCTTC. As protein: CASSLTGHYQLGGYTF.

The chain combines TRBV19 with TRBJ1-3; 8 nucleotides agree with TRBD1. The V gene's germline CDR1 is LNHDA and CDR2 SQIVND (reference sequence). The CDR3 length is 16 residues. With 6 bases clipped from V and 0 bases from J, the junction kept 7 bases outside the gene matches. Here the CDR3 reads CASRAQGVLSGNTIYF. The CDR3 DNA reads as TGTGCCAGTAGGGCACAGGGGGTCCTCTCTGGAAACACCATATATTTT. Drawing the rest from reference TRBV19 and TRBJ1-3, the complete variable domain is DGGITQSPKYLFRKEGQNVTLSCEQNLNHDAMYWYRQDPGQGLRLIYYSQIVNDFQKGDIAEGYSVSREKKESFPLTVTSAQKNPTAFYLCASRAQGVLSGNTIYFGEGSWLTVV.

This chain uses TRBV3-1 (or the pseudogene TRBV3-2) with TRBJ2-2; the match to TRBD2 covers 8 bases. CDR1 is LGHDT and CDR2 is YNNKEL in the germline V gene (reference sequence). The CDR3 extends over 15 amino acids. The V and J ends lost 4 bases and 0 bases, in that order; junction bases with no gene match: 1. Written as DNA, the CDR3 is TGTGCCAGCAGCCCGGGACTAGCGAACACCGGGGAGCTGTTTTTT. Its translation is CASSPGLANTGELFF.

In this sample, this clone turned up once. V usage is TRBV4-1 and J usage is TRBJ2-7, with TRBD2 matching 8 bases. This CDR3 is built from 17 residues. Per the germline V gene, CDR1 is MGHRA and CDR2 is YSYEKL. V lost 1 base, J lost 3 bases, and 11 bases stayed unmatched. CDR3 region: CASSQAPGAGANYEQYF. DNA of the CDR3: TGCGCCAGCAGCCAAGCCCCAGGAGCGGGGGCTAACTACGAGCAGTACTTC.

The rearrangement joins TRBV3-1 (or the pseudogene TRBV3-2) to TRBJ2-7; D possibly corresponds to TRBD1 (5 bases). V dropped 1 base and J dropped 0 bases, with 10 bases sitting between them. CDR3 length equals 15 residues. The germline CDR1 and CDR2 sequences are LGHDT and YNNKEL (reference sequence). CDR3 coding DNA: TGTGCCAGCAGCCAAGCTTTTCAGGGCTCCTACGAGCAGTACTTC. This codes for CASSQAFQGSYEQYF.

The chain has TRBV11-1 and TRBJ1-6; TRBD1 agrees at 12 bases. This CDR3 has 15 residues. Losses at the gene ends were 6 bases for V and 8 bases for J; bases not matched to a gene: 5. The germline CDR1 and CDR2 sequences are SGHAT and FQDESV (reference sequence). CDR3 coding DNA: TGTGCCAGCAGTCCCGGGACAGGGGGCTATTCACCCCTCCACTTT. It encodes CASSPGTGGYSPLHF.

This clone was seen a few times. V gene TRBV15 combines with J gene TRBJ2-3, with 7 bases that match TRBD1. This CDR3 contains 15 residues. CDR1 is LNHNV, CDR2 YYDKDF, per germline (reference sequence). The V segment lost 0 bases and the J segment 5 bases; nucleotides outside the gene matches: 5. The CDR3 nucleotides read TGTGCCACCAGCAGAGAAAGGGGGCTTAGAGATACGCAGTATTTT. Translating gives CATSRERGLRDTQYF. The variable domain in full, completed from reference TRBV15 and TRBJ2-3, reads DAMVIQNPRYQVTQFGKPVTLSCSQTLNHNVMYWYQQKSSQAPKLLFHYYDKDFNNEADTPDNFQSRRPNTSFCFLDIRSPGLGDTAMYLCATSRERGLRDTQYFGPGTRLTVL.

The chain carries TRBV27 and TRBJ1-1; 7 bases match TRBD1. The V gene end was trimmed by 6 bases and the J gene end by 1 base; junction bases not matched to a gene: 2. From germline, CDR1 is MNHEY and CDR2 SMNVEV (reference sequence). The CDR3 spans 13 residues. The CDR3 sequence: CASSGQENTEAFF. The CDR3 DNA reads as TGTGCCAGCAGCGGACAGGAGAACACTGAAGCTTTCTTT.

The CDR3 DNA reads TGCGCCAGCAGCCCAGCCCCGGGGTCAGGATCATACAATGAGCAGTTCTTC. Its protein product is CASSPAPGSGSYNEQFF. The chain joins TRBV5-1 to TRBJ2-1; a weak D match, TRBD2 (5 bases). V gave up 4 bases and J gave up 4 bases, with 21 bases separating them. The CDR3 is 17 residues long. Germline assignment: CDR1 SGHRS and CDR2 YFSETQ.

Here the CDR3 reads CASRPAGLNNEKLFF. The CDR3, as DNA: TGTGCCAGCAGACCAGCAGGGTTAAATAATGAAAAACTGTTTTTT. The chain combines TRBV6-5 with TRBJ1-4; D possibly corresponds to TRBD1 (5 bases). Germline V gives CDR1 MNHEY, CDR2 SVGAGI. This CDR3 has 15 residues. The ends were cut back, 6 bases at V and 4 bases at J, with 15 bases in the middle.

The chain couples TRBV6-6 to TRBJ1-1; the D is unclear. The ends were cut back, 0 bases at V and 1 base at J, with 9 bases in the middle. The germline CDR1 and CDR2 sequences are MNHNY and SVGAGI (reference sequence). The CDR3 runs to 15 residues. CDR3 nucleotide sequence: TGTGCCAGCAGTTACTCGTTTACGGGGAACACTGAAGCTTTCTTT. Protein sequence: CASSYSFTGNTEAFF.

The chain has TRBV4-1 and TRBJ2-7; 13 bases are shared with TRBD2. The trim removed 1 base at V and 0 bases at J, leaving 12 bases unmatched. CDR3 length: 20 amino acids. Looked up from germline, CDR1 is MGHRA and CDR2 is YSYEKL. The CDR3 loop reads CASSQGYFGTSGASSYEQYF. CDR3 nucleotide sequence: TGCGCCAGCAGCCAAGGATATTTTGGGACTAGCGGGGCCAGCTCCTACGAGCAGTACTTC.

V usage is TRBV5-5 and J usage is TRBJ1-2, with 7 bases aligning to TRBD1. The CDR3 extends over 15 amino acids. V dropped 0 bases and J dropped 6; count of bases not matched to a gene: 8. The germline V gene encodes CDR1 SGHKS and CDR2 YYEKEE (reference sequence). CDR3 loop: CASSLVPGQLNGYTF. CDR3 nucleotide sequence: TGTGCCAGCAGCTTGGTCCCGGGACAGCTAAATGGCTACACCTTC.

The chain recombines TRBV4-3 with TRBJ2-7, with D unresolved. The CDR3 is 15 residues long. CDR1 is LGHNA, CDR2 YSLEER, per germline. V was pared by 0 bases and J by 2 bases, with 11 bases between. CDR3 amino acids: CASSQDIRQTYEQYF. CDR3 in DNA: TGCGCCAGCAGCCAAGATATCAGGCAGACCTACGAGCAGTACTTC.

This chain joins TRBV6-5 and TRBJ1-5; tentatively, D is TRBD1 (6 bases). Germline-derived CDR1 and CDR2 are MNHEY and SVGAGI. The V end lost 2 bases, the J end lost 6 bases, and 14 bases lay between the germline ends. The CDR3 runs to 15 residues. The chain's CDR3 is CASSYSSQGSQPQHF. The CDR3 DNA reads TGTGCCAGCAGTTACAGTTCCCAGGGGAGTCAGCCCCAGCATTTT.

The V and J genes are TRBV9 and TRBJ2-3; TRBD1 agrees at 10 bases. Germline V lookup: CDR1 SGDLS, CDR2 YYNGEE. The length of the CDR3 is 16 residues. V gave up 0 bases and J gave up 5 bases; unmatched junction bases: 6. The CDR3 spells CASSVAGTGVRDTQYF. CDR3 bases: TGTGCCAGCAGCGTAGCTGGGACAGGGGTGAGAGATACGCAGTATTTT.

The chain carries TRBV19 and TRBJ1-2; 9 nucleotides agree with TRBD1. Germline V gene sequence: CDR1 LNHDA, CDR2 SQIVND (reference sequence). CDR3 size: 14 residues. The ends lost 1 base at V and 7 bases at J; junction bases unmatched: 4. In nucleotides, the CDR3 is TGTGCCAGTAGTATAGGGACAGGGGACGGTGGCTACACCTTC. Protein: CASSIGTGDGGYTF.

This clone was counted many times. V is TRBV29-1 and J is TRBJ1-2, with 11 bases aligning to TRBD1. The CDR3 loop spans 14 amino acids. Germline V CDR1 and CDR2: SQVTM, ANQGSEA. Trimming cost V 6 bases and J 8 bases; bases outside gene matches: 11. The CDR3: CSVEKGQGAQGYTF. The CDR3 nucleotides read TGCAGCGTGGAAAAAGGACAGGGGGCACAGGGCTACACCTTC. The whole variable domain, filled in from reference TRBV29-1 and TRBJ1-2, reads SAVISQKPSRDICQRGTSLTIQCQVDSQVTMMFWYRQQPGQSLTLIATANQGSEATYESGFVIDKFPISRPNLTFSTLTVSNMSPEDSSIYLCSVEKGQGAQGYTFGSGTRLTVV.

The chain employs TRBV5-1 and TRBJ1-1, with D possibly being TRBD1 (5 bases). Between the trimmed V and J ends, which lost 1 base and 0 bases, there was a span of 7 bases. CDR3 length: 14 residues. Germline CDR1 and CDR2: SGHRS and YFSETQ. CDR3 protein: CASSLSGVNTEAFF. CDR3 coding DNA: TGCGCCAGCAGCTTGTCGGGGGTGAACACTGAAGCTTTCTTT.

V gene TRBV3-1 (or the pseudogene TRBV3-2) combines with J gene TRBJ2-5, with TRBD1 matching 7 bases. With V trimmed by 4 bases and J by 5 bases, 10 bases remained unmatched. Germline V lookup: CDR1 LGHDT, CDR2 YNNKEL (reference sequence). The CDR3 runs to 15 residues. CDR3 DNA sequence: TGTGCCAGCAGCCCTACCCGGGACAGTATCGAGACCCAGTACTTC. It encodes CASSPTRDSIETQYF.

The chain recombines TRBV6-5 with TRBJ2-3; 7 positions match TRBD1. Looked up from germline, CDR1 is MNHEY and CDR2 is SVGAGI. The CDR3 extends over 15 amino acids. Germline trimming cut 0 bases from V and 2 bases from J; bases unmatched to any gene: 2. CDR3 DNA sequence: TGTGCCAGCAGTTACTCGACAGGGAACACAGATACGCAGTATTTT. Encoded protein: CASSYSTGNTDTQYF.

This clone was found once. V usage is TRBV19 and J usage is TRBJ2-1; D may be TRBD2 (5 bases). This CDR3 has 13 residues. With 3 bases removed from V and 10 bases from J, the gap between germline ends came to 13 bases. Per the germline V gene, CDR1 is LNHDA and CDR2 is SQIVND (reference sequence). CDR3 sequence: CASSIQPSPEQFF. DNA for the CDR3: TGTGCCAGTAGTATTCAGCCTAGCCCGGAGCAGTTCTTC.

This clone has just a few counts. The V call is TRBV4-3, the J call TRBJ2-2; a possible D gene is TRBD1 (6 bases). CDR3 length: 16 amino acids. CDR1 and CDR2 from the germline V gene are LGHNA and YSLEER. With 0 bases removed from V and 6 bases from J, the gap between germline ends came to 14 bases. CDR3 region: CASSQDRAGVAGELFF. The DNA of the CDR3 is TGCGCCAGCAGCCAAGATAGGGCAGGGGTGGCCGGGGAGCTGTTTTTT.

The chain is built from TRBV18 and TRBJ1-4; possible D gene TRBD1, 5 bases. Trimming removed 1 base from V and 6 bases from J, with 12 bases in between. Germline values: CDR1 KGHSH, CDR2 LQKENI. CDR3 size: 15 residues. DNA for the CDR3: TGTGCCAGCTCACCACTTCCAGGGAATTATGAAAAACTGTTTTTT. Its protein is CASSPLPGNYEKLFF. Combining the CDR3 with reference TRBV18 and TRBJ1-4 gives the whole variable domain NAGVMQNPRHLVRRRGQEARLRCSPMKGHSHVYWYRQLPEEGLKFMVYLQKENIIDESGMPKERFSAEFPKEGPSILRIQQVVRGDSAAYFCASSPLPGNYEKLFFGSGTQLSVL.

This chain connects TRBV5-5 to TRBJ1-4, with 9 bases that match TRBD1. In germline, CDR1 is SGHKS, CDR2 YYEKEE (reference sequence). The CDR3 has 15 amino acids. After removal of 0 bases from V and 8 bases from J, the junction contained 5 bases not matched to a gene. The CDR3 nucleotides read TGTGCCAGCAGCTTGGCCGGGACAGGGAGGGAAAAACTGTTTTTT. It yields the protein CASSLAGTGREKLFF.